This T cell receptor (delta chain) appears in the sequencing data of a study of γδ T cells in repeated Plasmodium falciparum infection. TCRdb applied CATT to the multiplex PCR reads for clone calling. The sample records some 51,000 delta-chain clones, 1.5% to 2% being singletons. This CDR3 is 22 amino acids long. J lost 0 bases, V lost 0 bases, and 21 bases had no gene match. Germline V gene lookup returns CDR1 GEAIGNYY and CDR2 EKD. Bulk repertoires came from Vgamma9/Vdelta2+ or Vdelta2-negative gammadelta T cells flow-sorted from PBMC. Concerning this clone itself: TCRdb assigns this DNA the protein of a much larger clone, which departs from its translation at residue 16; this likely reflects a read error, and the protein shown comes from translating the DNA.

This clonotype was sampled from a pool of human donors (malaria-infected and uninfected, not separated). V is TRDV2 and J is TRDJ1; 10 positions agree with TRDD3. The J gene, absent from TCRdb, was called here by matching the DNA to germline. Sequencing was performed on gamma-delta T cells from blood. In DNA form, the CDR3 reads TGTGCCTGTGACACCGTCGTATACACTGGGGGATCCCCCGAAAAGCACACCGATAAACTCATCTTT. Encoded protein: CACDTVVYTGGSPEKHTDKLIF.